This T cell receptor beta chain was observed in a study of cytomegalovirus exposure and HLA in healthy donors. This PCR relied on a set of 60 Vbeta primers and 13 Jbeta primers. The assay was immunoSEQ multiplex PCR, and TCRdb's table has in-frame clones only and misses some. The sample has about 190,000 clones; approximately 81% are singletons. Study observations and caveats: High sensitivity and specificity were reportedly achieved when the classifier diagnosed cytomegalovirus status. Most of the CMV-associated TCR beta chains (in a later analysis) appeared to be HLA-restricted.

Comment on this clone: Its specificity is unknown.

Healthy people donating bone marrow made up the donors. The sequence derives from a boy younger than 18 in good health and CMV-seronegative. The specimen sequenced was PBMCs.

CDR3 in amino acids: CAWRSGGSAGELFF. CDR3 DNA sequence: TGTGCCTGGAGATCGGGAGGAAGCGCCGGGGAGCTGTTTTTT. This sequence joins TRBV30 and TRBJ2-2, with 7 bases matching TRBD2. The CDR3 sequence is 14 residues long. V lost 3 bases to trimming and J lost 6 bases; unmatched junction nucleotides: 7. Germline V CDR1 and CDR2: GTSNPN, SVGIG (reference sequence).